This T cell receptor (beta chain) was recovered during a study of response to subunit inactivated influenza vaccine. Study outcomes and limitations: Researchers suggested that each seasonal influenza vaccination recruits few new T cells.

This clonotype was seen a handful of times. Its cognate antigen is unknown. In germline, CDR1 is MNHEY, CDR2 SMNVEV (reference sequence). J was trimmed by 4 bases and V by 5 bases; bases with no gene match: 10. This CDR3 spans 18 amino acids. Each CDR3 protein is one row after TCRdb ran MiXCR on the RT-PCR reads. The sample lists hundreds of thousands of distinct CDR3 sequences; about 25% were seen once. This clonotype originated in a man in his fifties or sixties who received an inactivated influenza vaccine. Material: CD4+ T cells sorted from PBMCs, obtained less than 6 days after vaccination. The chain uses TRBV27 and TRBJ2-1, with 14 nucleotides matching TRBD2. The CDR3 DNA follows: TGTGCCAGCAGTCCCATCGGGACTAGCGGGAGCCTATACAATGAGCAGTTCTTC. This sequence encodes CASSPIGTSGSLYNEQFF.